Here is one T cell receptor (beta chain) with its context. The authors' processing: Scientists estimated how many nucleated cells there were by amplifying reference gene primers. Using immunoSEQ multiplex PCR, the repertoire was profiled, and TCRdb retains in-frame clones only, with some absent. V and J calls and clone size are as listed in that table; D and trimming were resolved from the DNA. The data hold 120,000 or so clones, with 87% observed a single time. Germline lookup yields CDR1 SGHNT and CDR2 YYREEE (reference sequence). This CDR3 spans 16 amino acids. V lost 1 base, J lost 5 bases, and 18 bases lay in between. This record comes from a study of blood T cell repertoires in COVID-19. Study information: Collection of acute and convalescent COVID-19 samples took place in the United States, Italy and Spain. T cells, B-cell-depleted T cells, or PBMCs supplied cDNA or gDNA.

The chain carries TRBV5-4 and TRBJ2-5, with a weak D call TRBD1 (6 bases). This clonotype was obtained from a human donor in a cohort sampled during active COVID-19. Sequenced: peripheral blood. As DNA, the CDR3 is TGTGCCAGCAGCTTGAATACAGGGCGGTTAGTGGAGACCCAGTACTTC. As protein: CASSLNTGRLVETQYF.